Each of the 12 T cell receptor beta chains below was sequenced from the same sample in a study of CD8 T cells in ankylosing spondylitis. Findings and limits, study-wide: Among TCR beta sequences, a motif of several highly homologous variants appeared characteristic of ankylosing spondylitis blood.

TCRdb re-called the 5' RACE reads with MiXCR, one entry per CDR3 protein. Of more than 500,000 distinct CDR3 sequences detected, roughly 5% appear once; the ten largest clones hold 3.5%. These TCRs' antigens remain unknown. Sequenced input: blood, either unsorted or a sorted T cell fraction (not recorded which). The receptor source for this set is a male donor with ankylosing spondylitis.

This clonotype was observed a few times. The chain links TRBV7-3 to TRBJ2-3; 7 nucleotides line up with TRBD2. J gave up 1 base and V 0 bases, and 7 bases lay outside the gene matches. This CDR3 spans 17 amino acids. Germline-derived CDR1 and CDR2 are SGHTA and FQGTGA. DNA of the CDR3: TGTGCCAGCAGCTTAACGTTGGGGGGGGACCGCACAGATACGCAGTATTTT. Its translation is CASSLTLGGDRTDTQYF.

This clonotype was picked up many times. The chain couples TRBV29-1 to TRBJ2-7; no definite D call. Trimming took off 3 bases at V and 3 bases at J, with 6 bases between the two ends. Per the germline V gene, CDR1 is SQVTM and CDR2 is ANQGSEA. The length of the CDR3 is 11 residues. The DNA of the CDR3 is TGCAGCGTTGATTACTTCTACGAGCAGTACTTC. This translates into CSVDYFYEQYF.

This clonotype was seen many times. The CDR3 DNA follows: TGCAGCGTTGGGGATGACAGGGTGTTTCACAATGAGCAGTTCTTC. Translated, it gives CSVGDDRVFHNEQFF. The genes are TRBV29-1 and TRBJ2-1; the match to TRBD1 covers 7 bases. This CDR3 region has 15 residues. Losses at the gene ends were 4 bases for V and 5 bases for J; bases not matched to a gene: 11. The germline CDR1 and CDR2 sequences are SQVTM and ANQGSEA.

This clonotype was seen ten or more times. The CDR3 here is CASSGQGAGNQPQHF. The CDR3 nucleotides read TGTGCCAGCAGCGGGCAGGGGGCTGGGAATCAGCCCCAGCATTTT. This chain connects TRBV5-6 to TRBJ1-5; TRBD1 aligns across 8 bases. Germline-derived CDR1 and CDR2 are SGHDT and YYEEEE. The V and J ends lost 4 bases and 4 bases, in that order; junction bases with no gene match: 7. The CDR3 extends over 15 amino acids.

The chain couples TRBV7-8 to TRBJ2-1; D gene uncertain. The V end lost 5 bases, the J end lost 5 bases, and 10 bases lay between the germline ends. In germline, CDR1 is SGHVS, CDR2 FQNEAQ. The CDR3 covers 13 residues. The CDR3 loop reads CASSPDIHNEQFF. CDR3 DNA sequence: TGTGCCAGCAGCCCAGACATCCACAATGAGCAGTTCTTC.

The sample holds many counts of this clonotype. CDR3 region: CASSQARRGELFF. DNA for the CDR3: TGTGCCAGCAGCCAAGCTCGGAGGGGGGAGCTGTTTTTT. This sequence joins TRBV14 and TRBJ2-2; D may be TRBD2 (5 bases). The germline gives CDR1 SGHDN, CDR2 FVKESK. This CDR3 has 13 amino acids. With 1 base removed from V and 8 bases from J, the gap between germline ends came to 8 bases. Complete variable domain (other parts from reference TRBV14 and TRBJ2-2): EAGVTQFPSHSVIEKGQTVTLRCDPISGHDNLYWYRRVMGKEIKFLLHFVKESKQDESGMPNNRFLAERTGGTYSTLKVQPAELEDSGVYFCASSQARRGELFFGEGSRLTVL.

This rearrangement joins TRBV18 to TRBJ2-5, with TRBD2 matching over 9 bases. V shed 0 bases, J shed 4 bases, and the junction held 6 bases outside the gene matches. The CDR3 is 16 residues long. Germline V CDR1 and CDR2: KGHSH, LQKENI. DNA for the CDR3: TGTGCCAGCTCACCACCTACAGCGGGGGGAAGAGAGACCCAGTACTTC. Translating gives CASSPPTAGGRETQYF.

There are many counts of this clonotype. The CDR3 coding sequence is TGCAGCGTTCGGGCAGAACCCAACAATGAGCAGTTCTTC. It yields the protein CSVRAEPNNEQFF. V usage is TRBV29-1 and J usage is TRBJ2-1; D unresolved. The germline gives CDR1 SQVTM, CDR2 ANQGSEA. V lost 5 bases to trimming and J lost 5 bases, with 13 bases between them. The CDR3 is 13 amino acids.

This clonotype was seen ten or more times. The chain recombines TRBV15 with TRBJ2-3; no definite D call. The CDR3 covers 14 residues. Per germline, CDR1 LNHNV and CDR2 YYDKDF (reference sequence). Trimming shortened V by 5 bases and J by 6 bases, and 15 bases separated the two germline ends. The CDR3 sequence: CATSPRLGQDTQYF. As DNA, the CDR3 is TGTGCCACCAGCCCGCGTCTGGGTCAGGATACGCAGTATTTT.

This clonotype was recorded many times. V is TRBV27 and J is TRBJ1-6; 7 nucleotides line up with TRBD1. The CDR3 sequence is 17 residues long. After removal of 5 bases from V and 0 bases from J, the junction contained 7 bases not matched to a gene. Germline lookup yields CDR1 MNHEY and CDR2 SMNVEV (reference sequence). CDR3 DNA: TGTGCCAGCAGTCCCCTACAGGGGAGCTCCTATAATTCACCCCTCCACTTT. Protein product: CASSPLQGSSYNSPLHF.

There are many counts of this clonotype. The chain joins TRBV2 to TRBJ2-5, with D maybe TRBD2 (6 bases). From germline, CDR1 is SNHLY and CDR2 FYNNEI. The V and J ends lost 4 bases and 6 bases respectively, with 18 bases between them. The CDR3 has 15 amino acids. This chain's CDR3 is CASSGNSGTGKTQYF. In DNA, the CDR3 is TGTGCCAGCAGTGGGAATTCAGGGACTGGGAAGACCCAGTACTTC.

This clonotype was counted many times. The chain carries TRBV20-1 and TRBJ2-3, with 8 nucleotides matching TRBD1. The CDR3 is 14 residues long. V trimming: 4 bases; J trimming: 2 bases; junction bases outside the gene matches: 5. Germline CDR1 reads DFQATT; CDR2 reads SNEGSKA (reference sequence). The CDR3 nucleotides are TGCAGTGCTAAGGACAGGGATAACACAGATACGCAGTATTTT. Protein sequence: CSAKDRDNTDTQYF.